Each of the 31 T cell receptor beta chains below was sequenced from the same sample in a study of T cell changes during pregnancy in multiple sclerosis. Measured with immunoSEQ multiplex PCR; TCRdb has only the in-frame clones, and not every one. The data contain about 28,000 clones, around 86% of them singletons. This material consisted of CD4+ T cells from peripheral blood mononuclear cells, taken in the first trimester of pregnancy. The source is a female donor in good health, enrolled as a control in a pregnancy study.

This chain connects TRBV2 to TRBJ1-2; a weak D match, TRBD1 (5 bases). CDR1 and CDR2 from the germline V gene are SNHLY and FYNNEI. V lost 6 bases to trimming and J lost 2 bases, with 19 bases between them. The CDR3 covers 16 residues. In DNA form, the CDR3 reads TGTGCCAGCAGCGCGACAGCCGGACGGGAGAACTATGGCTACACCTTC. As protein: CASSATAGRENYGYTF.

The rearrangement links TRBV10-3 to TRBJ2-1; D might be TRBD2 (5 bases). The germline V gene encodes CDR1 ENHRY and CDR2 SYGVKD. Trimming removed 7 bases at V and 0 bases at J, with 13 bases between. This CDR3 has 15 residues. This CDR3 reads CAIKSAVSSYNEQFF. CDR3 DNA sequence: TGTGCCATCAAATCAGCGGTAAGCTCCTACAATGAGCAGTTCTTC.

The rearrangement links TRBV18 to TRBJ2-5; possibly TRBD1 for D (5 bases). This CDR3 has 13 amino acids. Between the trimmed V and J ends, which lost 3 bases and 2 bases, there was a span of 7 bases. Germline V CDR1 and CDR2: KGHSH, LQKENI. The CDR3 DNA reads as TGTGCCAGCTCACCCGACAGACAAGAGACCCAGTACTTC. It specifies CASSPDRQETQYF.

This clone came up once. The chain recombines TRBV7-2 with TRBJ2-3, with a weak D call TRBD1 (5 bases). Germline CDR1 reads SGHTA; CDR2 reads FQGNSA. This CDR3 is 14 amino acids long. V lost 2 bases and J 5 bases, leaving 11 bases between the germline ends. As DNA, the CDR3 is TGTGCCAGCAGCTTACTGGGGCAGGGAGATACGCAGTATTTT. This encodes CASSLLGQGDTQYF.

This clone showed up just once. The chain recombines TRBV19 with TRBJ2-1, with a weak D call TRBD1 (5 bases). Germline V gene sequence: CDR1 LNHDA, CDR2 SQIVND (reference sequence). The V gene lost 7 bases and the J gene lost 5 bases, with 15 bases spanning the gap. The CDR3 is 14 residues long. The CDR3 reads CASMAGPGNNEQFF. The CDR3 nucleotides read TGTGCCAGTATGGCCGGGCCAGGGAACAATGAGCAGTTCTTC.

The chain carries TRBV6-5 and TRBJ2-7, with D maybe TRBD1 (5 bases). V was trimmed by 6 bases and J by 0 bases, leaving 12 bases between them. CDR1 MNHEY and CDR2 SVGAGI come from the germline V gene. CDR3 length: 14 residues. Here the CDR3 DNA reads TGTGCCAGCAGACCTACCAGGGACTCCTACGAGCAGTACTTC. Its protein product is CASRPTRDSYEQYF.

The rearrangement joins TRBV2 to TRBJ2-5; tentative D call: TRBD2 (6 bases). Gene TRBJ2-7 matches the end of the DNA better, so the J call may be wrong. Germline V lookup: CDR1 SNHLY, CDR2 FYNNEI. CDR3 size: 14 residues. The CDR3 reads CASSDWTTSYEQYF. The CDR3 bases are TGTGCCAGCAGTGACTGGACTACCTCCTACGAGCAGTACTTC.

The J gene is TRBJ2-3, the V gene TRBV28; 12 bases agree with TRBD2. The CDR3 is made up of 16 amino acids. V was pared by 6 bases and J by 2 bases, with 6 bases of the junction left unmatched. CDR1 MDHEN and CDR2 SYDVKM come from the germline V gene. CDR3 residues: CASRTLAGGFTDTQYF. The CDR3 nucleotides read TGTGCCAGCAGGACACTAGCGGGAGGATTCACAGATACGCAGTATTTT. Looking up the rest from reference TRBV28 and TRBJ2-3 gives the full variable domain: DVKVTQSSRYLVKRTGEKVFLECVQDMDHENMFWYRQDPGLGLRLIYFSYDVKMKEKGDIPEGYSVSREKKERFSLILESASTNQTSMYLCASRTLAGGFTDTQYFGPGTRLTVL.

The chain uses TRBV5-1 and TRBJ1-6, with TRBD1 matching over 7 bases. Per the germline V gene, CDR1 is SGHRS and CDR2 is YFSETQ. The V gene end was trimmed by 6 bases and the J gene end by 7 bases; junction bases not matched to a gene: 10. This CDR3 contains 15 residues. The CDR3 protein is CASTDRTGGNSPLHF. CDR3 DNA sequence: TGCGCCAGCACCGACCGGACAGGAGGAAATTCACCCCTCCACTTT.

The sample holds a few counts of this clone. The chain uses TRBV6-1 and TRBJ1-5; TRBD1 aligns across 12 bases. This CDR3 is 16 amino acids long. Trimming cost V 0 bases and J 6 bases; bases outside gene matches: 3. Germline CDR1 reads MNHNS; CDR2 reads SASEGT. The CDR3 is CASSEAGTGGFQPQHF. CDR3 coding DNA: TGTGCCAGCAGTGAAGCGGGGACAGGGGGCTTTCAGCCCCAGCATTTT.

V gene TRBV5-6 combines with J gene TRBJ1-2; 9 bases agree with TRBD1. This CDR3 comprises 16 residues. V lost 6 bases to trimming and J lost 0 bases; unmatched junction nucleotides: 9. Germline CDR1 and CDR2: SGHDT and YYEEEE. DNA for the CDR3: TGTGCCAGCAACCCCCTCACAGGGGGCTCTAACTATGGCTACACCTTC. Translated: CASNPLTGGSNYGYTF.

The rearrangement links TRBV7-9 to TRBJ2-5; D perhaps matches TRBD1 (5 bases). The germline gives CDR1 SEHNR, CDR2 FQNEAQ (reference sequence). Between the trimmed V and J ends, which lost 5 bases and 5 bases, there was a span of 12 bases. The CDR3 consists of 13 residues. The CDR3: CASSPTALETQYF. The CDR3 DNA sequence: TGTGCCAGCAGCCCGACAGCCCTGGAGACCCAGTACTTC.

This clone was seen once. The V call is TRBV6-1, the J call TRBJ1-5; D is perhaps TRBD1 (5 bases). Germline V CDR1 and CDR2: MNHNS, SASEGT. CDR3 length: 14 residues. Trimming stripped 3 bases from V and 4 bases from J, with 10 bases between. The chain's CDR3 is CASSDPGYNQPQHF. In DNA form, the CDR3 reads TGTGCCAGCAGTGACCCAGGGTATAATCAGCCCCAGCATTTT.

This clone was observed a single time. The chain combines TRBV5-1 with TRBJ1-5, with no clear D. CDR1 and CDR2 from the germline V gene are SGHRS and YFSETQ. The CDR3 contains 14 residues. The germline V and J ends were trimmed by 4 bases and 2 bases, with 10 bases remaining between them. The CDR3 coding sequence is TGCGCCAGCAGCCCGCGCGGCGGCAATCAGCCCCAGCATTTT. It translates to CASSPRGGNQPQHF.

V is TRBV9 and J is TRBJ2-2, with 13 bases that match TRBD2. The V and J ends lost 4 bases and 3 bases, in that order; junction bases with no gene match: 12. The V gene's germline CDR1 is SGDLS and CDR2 YYNGEE. This CDR3 is 19 amino acids long. The CDR3 bases are TGTGCCAGCAGCCCCCGACTAGCGGGAGGCATGCGAGACACCGGGGAGCTGTTTTTT. Translated, it gives CASSPRLAGGMRDTGELFF.

This clone was picked up one time. This chain uses TRBV5-1 with TRBJ2-7, with 9 positions matching TRBD2. Germline CDR1 reads SGHRS; CDR2 reads YFSETQ. Unmatched junction bases numbered 1, after V lost 0 bases and J lost 0 bases. The CDR3 length is 15 residues. This CDR3 is CASSLGGGDSYEQYF. The CDR3, as DNA: TGCGCCAGCAGCTTGGGCGGGGGGGACTCCTACGAGCAGTACTTC.

This chain links TRBV4-3 with TRBJ2-4; 8 bases fit TRBD2. J was trimmed by 7 bases and V by 0 bases; bases with no gene match: 5. The CDR3 spans 15 residues. The V gene's germline CDR1 is LGHNA and CDR2 YSLEER. The CDR3 DNA reads TGCGCCAGCAGCCAAGATCTGTGGACTAGCAACATTCAGTACTTC. Translating gives CASSQDLWTSNIQYF.

The chain has TRBV5-6 and TRBJ2-2; D gene ambiguous. The CDR3 spans 14 residues. The germline gives CDR1 SGHDT, CDR2 YYEEEE. V lost 1 base, J lost 4 bases, and 8 bases lay in between. The CDR3 loop is CASSLTVTTGELFF. CDR3 DNA sequence: TGTGCCAGCAGCTTGACAGTAACCACCGGGGAGCTGTTTTTT.

This rearrangement joins TRBV29-1 to TRBJ2-7; the match to TRBD2 covers 10 bases. V gave up 4 bases and J gave up 6 bases; unmatched junction bases: 6. The germline CDR1 and CDR2 sequences are SQVTM and ANQGSEA. This CDR3 contains 13 residues. CDR3 residues: CSVGSGRAFEQYF. The CDR3 DNA reads TGCAGCGTTGGCAGCGGGAGGGCCTTCGAGCAGTACTTC.

This chain connects TRBV7-9 to TRBJ1-1; 10 bases line up with TRBD1. CDR3 length: 15 amino acids. The junction had 8 bases not matched to a gene; V was cut back by 6 bases and J by 4 bases. Germline V gene lookup returns CDR1 SEHNR and CDR2 FQNEAQ (reference sequence). DNA of the CDR3: TGTGCCAGCAGATCGGGACAGGGGCGGACCACTGAAGCTTTCTTT. Residues: CASRSGQGRTTEAFF.

This clone was counted a few times. This chain links TRBV6-6 with TRBJ1-1; TRBD1 is a possible D gene (6 bases). Germline-derived CDR1 and CDR2 are MNHNY and SVGAGI (reference sequence). There are 14 residues in the CDR3. Trimming stripped 3 bases from V and 2 bases from J, with 10 bases between. The CDR3: CASSYGTSNTEAFF. The CDR3 DNA follows: TGTGCCAGCAGTTATGGGACATCCAACACTGAAGCTTTCTTT.

This clone was seen just once. This chain uses TRBV30 with TRBJ2-7; the D gene is possibly TRBD1 (6 bases). The germline V gene has CDR1 GTSNPN and CDR2 SVGIG (reference sequence). The V end lost 5 bases, the J end lost 2 bases, and 16 bases lay between the germline ends. The CDR3 contains 14 residues. CDR3 in amino acids: CAWGVGHTPYEQYF. CDR3 coding DNA: TGTGCCTGGGGCGTGGGACACACACCCTACGAGCAGTACTTC.

The chain has TRBV4-2 and TRBJ1-2; D is uncertain. This CDR3 has 13 residues. V was clipped by 4 bases and J by 3 bases, with 9 bases between them. CDR1 and CDR2 (germline): LGHNA, YNFKEQ. The CDR3 DNA follows: TGTGCCAGCAGCCCCCCGGAGGACTATGGCTACACCTTC. Amino acid sequence: CASSPPEDYGYTF.

V and J are TRBV7-9 and TRBJ2-1; weak D call: TRBD1 (5 bases). This CDR3 has 13 amino acids. Per germline, CDR1 SEHNR and CDR2 FQNEAQ (reference sequence). Trimming cost V 3 bases and J 12 bases, with 15 bases left between them. The chain's CDR3 is CASSLKGAPWQFF. DNA of the CDR3: TGTGCCAGCAGCTTGAAAGGGGCCCCGTGGCAGTTCTTC.

This clone has a single count. J is TRBJ1-1 and V is TRBV7-2; D is ambiguous. The germline V and J ends were trimmed by 1 base and 4 bases, with 16 bases remaining between them. CDR1 is SGHTA and CDR2 is FQGNSA in the germline V gene. The CDR3 is 16 amino acids. CDR3 amino acids: CASSLDSARSGTEAFF. The CDR3 DNA reads TGTGCCAGCAGCTTAGACTCGGCCAGGTCAGGCACTGAAGCTTTCTTT.

Relative to its sample, this clone is medium-sized. J is TRBJ1-5 and V is TRBV7-8; possibly TRBD1 for D (5 bases). There are 14 residues in the CDR3. The germline V gene has CDR1 SGHVS and CDR2 FQNEAQ. Deletions cut 3 bases from V and 7 bases from J, with 13 bases between. CDR3 protein: CASSLDTGGQPQHF. The CDR3 DNA follows: TGTGCCAGCAGCTTGGACACGGGAGGGCAGCCCCAGCATTTT.

The rearrangement joins TRBV7-2 to TRBJ2-5; D not resolved. V gave up 5 bases and J gave up 6 bases, with 16 bases separating them. CDR1 and CDR2 (germline): SGHTA, FQGNSA. The CDR3 loop spans 14 amino acids. In nucleotides, the CDR3 is TGTGCCAGCAGCCCAGCTAGAGACTTTAAGACCCAGTACTTC. Its protein product is CASSPARDFKTQYF.

The CDR3 sequence: CASSPGLAQADTQYF. CDR3 sequence (DNA): TGTGCCAGCAGCCCGGGACTAGCGCAAGCAGATACGCAGTATTTT. This chain connects TRBV9 to TRBJ2-3; 10 nucleotides match TRBD2. J gave up 4 bases and V 4 bases, and 6 bases lay outside the gene matches. Per germline, CDR1 SGDLS and CDR2 YYNGEE. The CDR3 is made up of 15 amino acids.

The chain is built from TRBV7-2 and TRBJ1-2, with TRBD1 matching over 8 bases. V lost 2 bases to trimming and J lost 8 bases; unmatched junction nucleotides: 7. CDR3 size: 14 residues. Germline V gives CDR1 SGHTA, CDR2 FQGNSA. The CDR3 DNA is TGTGCCAGCAGCTTACGGCCTACAGGGGGAGGCTACACCTTC. Residues: CASSLRPTGGGYTF.

The chain links TRBV13 to TRBJ2-5; 8 nucleotides agree with TRBD2. The CDR3 length is 16 residues. Trimming took 5 bases from V and 5 from J; bases not matched to a gene: 13. CDR1 and CDR2 (germline): PRHDT, FYEKMQ (reference sequence). For the CDR3, the DNA is TGTGCCAGCAGCCTAAGGACTAGTCGCGGGGGGGAGACCCAGTACTTC. This translates into CASSLRTSRGGETQYF.

The rearrangement links TRBV30 to TRBJ2-5; D not resolved. CDR1 GTSNPN and CDR2 SVGIG come from the germline V gene (reference sequence). The V gene lost 0 bases and the J gene lost 4 bases, with 9 bases spanning the gap. CDR3 size: 13 residues. CDR3 DNA: TGTGCCTGGAGTGTAGGTAGCCGAGAGACCCAGTACTTC. Translating it yields CAWSVGSRETQYF.